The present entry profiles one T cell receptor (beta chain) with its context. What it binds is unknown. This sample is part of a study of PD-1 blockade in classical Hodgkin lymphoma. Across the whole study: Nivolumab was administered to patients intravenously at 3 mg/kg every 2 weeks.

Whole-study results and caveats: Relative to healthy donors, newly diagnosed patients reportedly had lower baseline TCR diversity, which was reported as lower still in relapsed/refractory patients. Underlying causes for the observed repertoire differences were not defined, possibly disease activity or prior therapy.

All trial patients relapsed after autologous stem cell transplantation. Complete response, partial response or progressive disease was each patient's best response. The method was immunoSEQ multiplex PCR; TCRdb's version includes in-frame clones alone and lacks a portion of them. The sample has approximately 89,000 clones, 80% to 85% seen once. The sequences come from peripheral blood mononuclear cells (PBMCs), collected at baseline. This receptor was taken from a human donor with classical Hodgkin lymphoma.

The CDR3 region is CASSEQTGPGETQYF. The CDR3 coding sequence is TGTGCCAGCAGTGAACAGACAGGGCCGGGGGAGACCCAGTACTTC. This chain links TRBV2 with TRBJ2-5; 7 bases agree with TRBD1. CDR3 length equals 15 residues. Per the germline V gene, CDR1 is SNHLY and CDR2 is FYNNEI. V lost 2 bases to trimming and J lost 5 bases; unmatched junction nucleotides: 8.